These 9 T cell receptor beta chains originate from one sample sequenced in a study of OX40 agonist ivuxolimab in advanced cancers. TCRdb's table, derived via immunoSEQ multiplex PCR, lists solely in-frame clones and lacks some. The sample records roughly 61,000 clones, approximately 93% being singletons. Source: CD4+ or CD8+ T cells sorted from blood, taken in a trial of the OX40 agonist ivuxolimab. Receptors originate from an adult with an advanced solid tumor such as melanoma, head and neck, liver or kidney cancer.

The rearrangement uses TRBV9 and TRBJ1-4; D gene ambiguous. This CDR3 comprises 12 residues. Germline CDR1 SGDLS, CDR2 YYNGEE. Trimming pared 3 bases from V and 7 bases from J, leaving 7 bases between. This CDR3 is CASSGLREKLFF. The CDR3 nucleotides read TGTGCCAGCAGCGGGCTCCGTGAAAAACTGTTTTTT.

The V call is TRBV20-1, the J call TRBJ2-7; 8 bases agree with TRBD1. This CDR3 has 11 residues. V dropped 3 bases and J dropped 5; count of bases not matched to a gene: 0. Germline V gives CDR1 DFQATT, CDR2 SNEGSKA (reference sequence). The DNA of the CDR3 is TGCAGTGCTAGGGACAGGGACGAGCAGTACTTC. Translation: CSARDRDEQYF.

The chain carries TRBV10-1 and TRBJ2-7, with D unclear. Germline CDR1 WNHNN, CDR2 SYGVQD (reference sequence). The germline V and J ends were trimmed by 4 bases and 0 bases, with 7 bases remaining between them. The CDR3 length is 13 residues. CDR3 sequence: CASSGFGSYEQYF. The CDR3 DNA is TGCGCCAGCAGTGGTTTCGGCTCCTACGAGCAGTACTTC.

The rearrangement uses TRBV2 and TRBJ2-1; tentatively, D is TRBD2 (7 bases). V was pared by 3 bases and J by 4 bases, with 13 bases between. The germline gives CDR1 SNHLY, CDR2 FYNNEI. CDR3 size: 15 residues. CDR3: CASSDSRGPYNEQFF. The CDR3 coding sequence is TGTGCCAGCAGTGACTCGCGGGGGCCTTACAATGAGCAGTTCTTC.

This clone was counted once. The chain is built from TRBV6-1 and TRBJ1-2, with a tentative D call TRBD1 (6 bases). The CDR3 contains 16 residues. Germline values: CDR1 MNHNS, CDR2 SASEGT. V was shortened by 3 bases and J by 3 bases, with 17 bases between the two germline ends. The CDR3 spells CASSDLLGGLDYGYTF. CDR3 DNA: TGTGCCAGCAGTGATCTGCTCGGGGGGCTGGACTATGGCTACACCTTC.

The chain links TRBV4-1 to TRBJ2-2; TRBD1 might be the D (6 bases). Germline CDR1 reads MGHRA; CDR2 reads YSYEKL. Between the trimmed V and J ends, which lost 4 bases and 1 base, there was a span of 13 bases. The CDR3 is made up of 16 amino acids. The CDR3 DNA reads TGCGCCAGCAGCCTGCTGCCGGGACAGAACACCGGGGAGCTGTTTTTT. This translates into CASSLLPGQNTGELFF.

The rearrangement links TRBV28 to TRBJ2-3; D remains ambiguous. This CDR3 is built from 14 residues. V lost 2 bases and J lost 3, with 9 bases in between. Germline-derived CDR1 and CDR2 are MDHEN and SYDVKM. The CDR3 DNA reads as TGTGCCAGCAGTTTACTGTCTAAAACAGATACGCAGTATTTT. It is translated as CASSLLSKTDTQYF.

CDR3 in amino acids: CASTLDTYGYTF. In DNA form, the CDR3 reads TGTGCCAGCACCCTGGACACCTATGGCTACACCTTC. The V call is TRBV5-4, the J call TRBJ1-2, with D possibly TRBD1 on 5 matching bases. Trimming took off 6 bases at V and 4 bases at J, with 10 bases between the two ends. Germline V CDR1 and CDR2: SGHNT, YYREEE (reference sequence). The length of the CDR3 is 12 residues.

The chain combines TRBV23-1 with TRBJ1-4; D remains ambiguous. TRBV23-1 has ORF status, its function being uncertain. Between the trimmed V and J ends, which lost 3 bases and 6 bases, there was a span of 11 bases. This CDR3 comprises 14 residues. The CDR3 spells CASSHCGGYEKLFF. CDR3 coding DNA: TGCGCCAGCAGTCACTGTGGAGGGTATGAAAAACTGTTTTTT.